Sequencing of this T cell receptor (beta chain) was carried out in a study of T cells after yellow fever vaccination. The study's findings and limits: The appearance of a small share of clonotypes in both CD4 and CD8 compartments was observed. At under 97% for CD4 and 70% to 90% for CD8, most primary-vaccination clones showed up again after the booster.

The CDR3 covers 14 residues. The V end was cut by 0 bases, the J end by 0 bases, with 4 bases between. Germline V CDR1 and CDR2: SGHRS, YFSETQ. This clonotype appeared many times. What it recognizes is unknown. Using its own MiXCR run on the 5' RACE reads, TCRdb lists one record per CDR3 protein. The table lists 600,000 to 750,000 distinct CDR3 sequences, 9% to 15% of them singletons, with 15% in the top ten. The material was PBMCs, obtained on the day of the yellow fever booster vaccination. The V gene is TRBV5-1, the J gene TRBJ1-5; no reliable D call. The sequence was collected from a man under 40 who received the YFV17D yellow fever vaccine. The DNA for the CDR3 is TGCGCCAGCAGCTTGGGGGGTAGCAATCAGCCCCAGCATTTT. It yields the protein CASSLGGSNQPQHF.